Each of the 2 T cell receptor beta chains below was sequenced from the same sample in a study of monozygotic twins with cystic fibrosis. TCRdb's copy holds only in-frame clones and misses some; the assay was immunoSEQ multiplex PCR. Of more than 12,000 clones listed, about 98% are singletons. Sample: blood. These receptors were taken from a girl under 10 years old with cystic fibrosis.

The CDR3 bases are TGTGCCAGCAGTAGGTGGGAGGGCACCGGGGAGCTGTTTTTT. This codes for CASSRWEGTGELFF. The V gene is TRBV5-6, the J gene TRBJ2-2; 7 nucleotides align to TRBD2. With V trimmed by 5 bases and J by 4 bases, 5 bases remained unmatched. CDR1 is SGHDT and CDR2 is YYEEEE in the germline V gene. The CDR3 length is 14 residues.

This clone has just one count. Here the CDR3 reads CASSKRGSTDTQYF. The CDR3 DNA reads as TGTGCCAGCAGTAAGCGGGGGAGCACAGATACGCAGTATTTT. V gene TRBV6-5 combines with J gene TRBJ2-3, with 8 bases identical to TRBD2. Per the germline V gene, CDR1 is MNHEY and CDR2 is SVGAGI. There are 14 residues in the CDR3. The junction had 1 base not matched to a gene; V was cut back by 5 bases and J by 0 bases.